Presented here are 16 T cell receptor beta chains from one specimen sequenced in a study of PD-1 blockade in classical Hodgkin lymphoma. Profiling relied on immunoSEQ multiplex PCR, and the TCRdb table lists in-frame clones only, not all of them. The table includes over 25,000 clones, around 84% detected once. All trial patients relapsed after autologous stem cell transplantation. Sequencing used peripheral blood mononuclear cells (PBMCs), obtained before the second cycle of nivolumab. These receptors came from a human donor with classical Hodgkin lymphoma.

The chain couples TRBV7-6 to TRBJ1-1; 7 bases fit TRBD1. V was pared by 1 base and J by 8 bases, with 13 bases of the junction left unmatched. The germline gives CDR1 SGHVS, CDR2 FNYEAQ. The CDR3 contains 16 residues. The CDR3 DNA reads as TGTGCCAGCAGCTTAGTTTCTGGGGGTTTGGGACAGGAAGCTTTCTTT. This translates into CASSLVSGGLGQEAFF. Full variable domain (remainder filled in from reference TRBV7-6 and TRBJ1-1): GAGVSQSPRYKVTKRGQDVALRCDPISGHVSLYWYRQALGQGPEFLTYFNYEAQQDKSGLPNDRFSAERPEGSISTLTIQRTEQRDSAMYRCASSLVSGGLGQEAFFGQGTRLTVV.

The rearrangement links TRBV18 to TRBJ2-3, with 13 bases matching TRBD2. CDR3 size: 16 residues. The germline CDR1 and CDR2 sequences are KGHSH and LQKENI. V shed 6 bases, J shed 10 bases, and the junction held 13 bases outside the gene matches. CDR3 sequence: CASSSKGLAGTDSQYF. Here the CDR3 DNA reads TGTGCCAGCTCTTCCAAGGGACTAGCGGGGACCGATTCGCAGTATTTT.

The rearrangement joins TRBV6-6 to TRBJ2-3; D may be TRBD1 (6 bases). The CDR3 covers 13 residues. V lost 10 bases to trimming and J lost 3 bases, with 14 bases between them. The germline V gene has CDR1 MNHNY and CDR2 SVGAGI (reference sequence). The CDR3: CATNRDGTDTQYF. CDR3 sequence (DNA): TGTGCCACCAACAGGGATGGAACAGATACGCAGTATTTT.

V is TRBV6-6 and J is TRBJ1-3; D is perhaps TRBD1 (5 bases). CDR1 MNHNY and CDR2 SVGAGI come from the germline V gene (reference sequence). V lost 8 bases and J lost 5, with 16 bases in between. There are 14 residues in the CDR3. The CDR3 is CASLPGTSRNTIYF. CDR3 DNA: TGTGCCAGCCTTCCTGGGACTTCCCGAAACACCATATATTTT.

The chain links TRBV7-5 to TRBJ2-7; the table gives TRBD1 as D, unverified against the DNA. TRBV7-5 is tagged as a pseudogene. The CDR3 sequence is 16 residues long. DNA of the CDR3: TGTGTCAGAAGCCCGAGGGGGGACAGGGAACCCTACGAGCAGTACTTC. Translated, it gives CVRSPRGDREPYEQYF.

This chain connects TRBV11-1 to TRBJ2-7; perhaps TRBD2 as D (5 bases). The V end lost 0 bases, the J end lost 6 bases, and 9 bases lay between the germline ends. This CDR3 is built from 13 residues. CDR1 is SGHAT and CDR2 is FQDESV in the germline V gene (reference sequence). The CDR3 is CASSLAPSLEQYF. In DNA, the CDR3 is TGTGCCAGCAGCTTAGCGCCTAGCCTCGAGCAGTACTTC. Variable domain in full (rest from reference TRBV11-1 and TRBJ2-7): EAEVAQSPRYKITEKSQAVAFWCDPISGHATLYWYRQILGQGPELLVQFQDESVVDDSQLPKDRFSAERLKGVDSTLKIQPAELGDSAMYLCASSLAPSLEQYFGPGTRLTVT.

This sequence joins TRBV7-2 and TRBJ2-1; TRBD2 matches 8 bases. This CDR3 is built from 16 residues. The junction had 5 bases not matched to a gene; V was cut back by 0 bases and J by 4 bases. From germline, CDR1 is SGHTA and CDR2 FQGNSA. CDR3: CASSLASSGSYNEQFF. The CDR3 region has the DNA TGTGCCAGCAGCTTAGCATCTAGCGGGTCTTACAATGAGCAGTTCTTC.

This chain joins TRBV20-1 and TRBJ2-5; D gene uncertain. The V gene lost 6 bases and the J gene lost 4 bases, with 9 bases spanning the gap. From germline, CDR1 is DFQATT and CDR2 SNEGSKA (reference sequence). CDR3 length equals 11 residues. The CDR3 is CSAPDPETQYF. The CDR3 DNA follows: TGCAGTGCCCCAGACCCAGAGACCCAGTACTTC.

The chain employs TRBV28 and TRBJ1-4; 9 nucleotides match TRBD1. V dropped 2 bases and J dropped 10; count of bases not matched to a gene: 11. This CDR3 is built from 16 residues. The germline CDR1 and CDR2 sequences are MDHEN and SYDVKM. The CDR3 DNA reads as TGTGCCAGCAGTTTAAGGTTAGGGACAGGGAAGGGAAAACTGTTTTTT. Amino acids: CASSLRLGTGKGKLFF.

The chain recombines TRBV27 with TRBJ1-2, with D maybe TRBD1 (6 bases). V was shortened by 7 bases and J by 4 bases, with 19 bases between the two germline ends. CDR1 is MNHEY and CDR2 is SMNVEV in the germline V gene (reference sequence). CDR3 length: 15 amino acids. The CDR3 region is CASKPGAGNLYGYTF. CDR3 nucleotide sequence: TGTGCCAGCAAACCGGGGGCAGGAAACCTCTATGGCTACACCTTC.

The CDR3 DNA follows: TGTGCCAGCAGCGAGGGAAGGGCGCCCACTGAAGCTTTCTTT. It translates to CASSEGRAPTEAFF. J is TRBJ1-1 and V is TRBV9; D remains ambiguous. The length of the CDR3 is 14 residues. Per germline, CDR1 SGDLS and CDR2 YYNGEE. V was clipped by 3 bases and J by 4 bases, with 13 bases between them. Full variable domain (remainder filled in from reference TRBV9 and TRBJ1-1): DSGVTQTPKHLITATGQRVTLRCSPRSGDLSVYWYQQSLDQGLQFLIQYYNGEERAKGNILERFSAQQFPDLHSELNLSSLELGDSALYFCASSEGRAPTEAFFGQGTRLTVV.

The rearrangement uses TRBV4-2 and TRBJ2-1; 11 bases are shared with TRBD1. This CDR3 region has 14 residues. Germline trimming cut 3 bases from V and 9 bases from J; bases unmatched to any gene: 4. Germline-derived CDR1 and CDR2 are LGHNA and YNFKEQ. CDR3 amino acids: CASSHWTGGSEQFF. CDR3 DNA sequence: TGTGCCAGCAGCCATTGGACAGGGGGCAGTGAGCAGTTCTTC.

The J gene is TRBJ1-1, the V gene TRBV6-5; D perhaps matches TRBD1 (6 bases). Germline loops: CDR1 MNHEY, CDR2 SVGAGI. The CDR3 consists of 15 residues. V lost 7 bases and J lost 5, with 20 bases in between. CDR3 loop: CASTPALGAGTEAFF. For the CDR3, the DNA is TGTGCCAGCACCCCGGCCCTGGGGGCGGGGACTGAAGCTTTCTTT.

This sequence joins TRBV12-5 and TRBJ1-1; D unclear. The CDR3 contains 14 residues. V was pared by 3 bases and J by 4 bases, with 12 bases between. Per the germline V gene, CDR1 is LGHNT and CDR2 is FRNRAP. CDR3 amino acids: CASGFLAPSTEAFF. The CDR3 DNA reads as TGTGCTAGTGGTTTCTTAGCCCCGAGCACTGAAGCTTTCTTT.

The chain carries TRBV7-9 and TRBJ1-2, with D possibly matching TRBD1 (5 bases). V shed 3 bases and J shed 8 bases, with 13 bases lying between them. This CDR3 is built from 13 residues. The germline V gene encodes CDR1 SEHNR and CDR2 FQNEAQ (reference sequence). CDR3 in DNA: TGTGCCAGCAGCTTGGGAGGGGTCGGAGGCTACACCTTC. This translates into CASSLGGVGGYTF.

This sequence joins TRBV28 and TRBJ1-4; D gene unclear. The CDR3 contains 14 residues. Trimming cost V 6 bases and J 4 bases, with 12 bases left between them. Germline V lookup: CDR1 MDHEN, CDR2 SYDVKM. The CDR3 bases are TGTGCCAGCAGCATGACGGGAGTTAATGAAAAACTGTTTTTT. Residues: CASSMTGVNEKLFF.